This TCR beta chain was recovered during a study of beta chain features in type 1 diabetes (dated by TCRdb to 2016 to 2019). For context, the study as a whole: Mean age, gender distribution, total cell number and subset yield did not differ between patients and healthy donors. The study compared TCRB repertoires of sorted circulating CD4+ T cell subsets between recently diagnosed type 1 diabetes patients and matched healthy donors. Across all samples, approximately 98,000,000 sorted cells were examined, and cell number per subset correlated strongly with RNA yield. Regulatory and stem cell-like memory subsets were obtained from only 8 patients and about eight healthy donors, while naive and central memory subsets were obtained from all 30 or so donors.

CDR1 MGHDK and CDR2 SYGVNS were looked up in the germline V gene. Inclusive of the bounding cysteine and phenylalanine, the CDR3 is 18 residues long. Just the 54-base CDR3 DNA is kept, in frame starting at base 1. Trimmed from V: 1 base; trimmed from J: 3 bases; junction bases lacking a gene match: 9. What the authors observed across the whole study: In all four CD4+ subsets, TCRB CDR3 length was moderately but significantly shorter in type 1 diabetes patients. Shorter templates might have been favored by PCR, but patient and control samples were amplified and corrected together, so both groups would have been affected equally by any skew. Patients with type 1 diabetes made fewer insertions and deleted more nucleotides at VDJ recombination sites, implying thymic rearrangement abnormalities. Only small numbers of individuals were included in the HLA sub-analyses, which left unresolved whether HLA type had any influence on TCRB rearrangement. Naive, central memory and regulatory TCRB repertoires appeared to be more alike among patients than among healthy donors. Because cDNA rather than genomic DNA was sequenced, highly expressing activated cells could have been over-represented, although no difference in activation and CD3 levels was found between groups.

The entire isolated RNA was reverse transcribed using the High Capacity cDNA Reverse Transcription Kit, and thus expressed TCRB transcripts were sequenced. Deep immunoSEQ sequencing was performed on naive, central memory and regulatory T cell samples, with an average of approximately 3.9 million total reads per sample. After sorted cells were lysed in RLT buffer, RNA was extracted with DNase-treated RNeasy Micro or Mini kits, with the choice depending on cell number. To prevent cross-contamination, each cell subset was processed individually, whereas patient and healthy donor samples were processed jointly. Using the immunoSEQ multiplex PCR, TCRB sequences were amplified from cDNA into 87-bp fragments spanning the CDR3 region. Sequencing of the amplicons was done on the Illumina HiSeq platform. Per the source publication's procedure: PCR bias was computationally corrected using synthetic template baselines, reads within Hamming distance 2 were collapsed, and singletons that could not be merged were discarded. Reads were aligned to IMGT to assign V, D and J genes, CDR3 length, and insertions or deletions at six rearrangement sites. Within each subset, clonotype counts were normalized to sorted cell number, and only after that were true diversity and Gini coefficients computed with the tcR R package. The overlap coefficient, calculated on TCRB nucleotide sequences, was used to measure repertoire sharing. Out-of-frame TCRB sequences from naive cells were analyzed as a proxy for the pre-selection repertoire. TCRdb holds this immuneACCESS table with in-frame rearrangements only. Some clones are missing; in checked studies, unresolved V genes explain under half, and the rest has no known cause. The D gene and trimming were derived from the DNA, and the V and J assignments and clone size from that table. This sample lists roughly 150,000 clones; 63% were detected once. The ten largest clones capture 0.08% to 0.09% of the sample.

This clone turned up a few times. Its antigen is not yet known. Base qualities are not at hand, and no much larger clone is one base apart. A single peripheral blood draw of around 0.11 L on average was collected from each donor into heparinised tubes. A BD FACSAria II and a panel including CD45RO, CCR7, CD25, CD127, CD95 and CD27 were used to sort naive, central memory, regulatory and stem cell-like memory CD4+ T cells. Every sorted population had a purity above 98%. PBMCs were separated immediately by Lymphoprep density gradient centrifugation and were stained directly, without being cultured. To minimize batch effects, samples were stained and sorted in pairs, one healthy donor with one patient per experiment.

The sequence was obtained from a young man with type 1 diabetes. Sample: naive CD4+ T cells from blood. According to the study, the label for this sample's cell subset or site signals: true naive CD4+ T cells. The V and J genes are TRBV25-1 and TRBJ1-4, and 9 bases in between align with TRBD1. The nucleotides are TGTGCCAGCAGTGAATTCGGGACAGGGATTTTAGCTAATGAAAAACTGTTTTTT. Protein translation: CASSEFGTGILANEKLFF.